This T cell receptor beta chain is drawn from a study of T cell changes during pregnancy in multiple sclerosis. Trimming removed 0 bases at V and 5 bases at J, with 14 bases between. Looked up from germline, CDR1 is SGHAT and CDR2 is FQNNGV. This CDR3 comprises 15 residues. Clones were sequenced by immunoSEQ multiplex PCR, and TCRdb holds only the in-frame ones, with some missing. The table has about 39,000 clones, 94% seen once. The receptor comes from a female donor with multiple sclerosis, enrolled in a pregnancy study. V is TRBV11-2 and J is TRBJ2-7; D might be TRBD1 (6 bases). The specimen was CD4+ T cells from peripheral blood mononuclear cells, collected after pregnancy. CDR3 sequence: CASSLEPGEWHEQYF. CDR3 bases: TGTGCCAGCAGCTTAGAACCAGGGGAATGGCACGAGCAGTACTTC.